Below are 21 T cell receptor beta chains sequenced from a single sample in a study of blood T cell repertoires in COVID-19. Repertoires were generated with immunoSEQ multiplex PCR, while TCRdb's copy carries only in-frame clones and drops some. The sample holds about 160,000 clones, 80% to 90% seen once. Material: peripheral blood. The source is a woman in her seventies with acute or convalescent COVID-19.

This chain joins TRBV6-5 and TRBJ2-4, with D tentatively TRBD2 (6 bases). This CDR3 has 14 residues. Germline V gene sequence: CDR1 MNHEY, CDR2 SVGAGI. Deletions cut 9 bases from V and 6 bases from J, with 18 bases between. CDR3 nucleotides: TGTGCCAGTAGGGACGTCCTCGGGAGAAACATTCAGTACTTC. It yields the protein CASRDVLGRNIQYF.

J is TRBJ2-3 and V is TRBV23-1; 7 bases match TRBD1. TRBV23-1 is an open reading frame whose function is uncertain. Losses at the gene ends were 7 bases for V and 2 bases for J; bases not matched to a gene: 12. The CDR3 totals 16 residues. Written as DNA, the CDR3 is TGCGCCAGCATTACACAGGGGATACATTACACAGATACGCAGTATTTT. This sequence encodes CASITQGIHYTDTQYF.

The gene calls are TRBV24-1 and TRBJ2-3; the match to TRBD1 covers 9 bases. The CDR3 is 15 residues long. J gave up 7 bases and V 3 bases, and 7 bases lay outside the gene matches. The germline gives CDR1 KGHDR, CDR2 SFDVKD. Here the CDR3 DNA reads TGTGCCACCAGTGATAGGGACAGGGATAAAAATACGCAGTATTTT. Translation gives CATSDRDRDKNTQYF.

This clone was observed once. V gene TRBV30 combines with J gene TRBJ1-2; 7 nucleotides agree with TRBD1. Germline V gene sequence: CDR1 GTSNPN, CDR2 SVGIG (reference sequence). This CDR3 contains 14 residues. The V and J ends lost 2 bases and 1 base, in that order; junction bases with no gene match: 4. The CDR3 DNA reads TGTGCCTGGAGTAGGGACAGTCTTAACTATGGCTACACCTTC. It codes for CAWSRDSLNYGYTF.

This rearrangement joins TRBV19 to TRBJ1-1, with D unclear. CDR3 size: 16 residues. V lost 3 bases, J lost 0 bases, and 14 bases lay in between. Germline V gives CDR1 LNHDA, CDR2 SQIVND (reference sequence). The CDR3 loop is CASSMRSGRLNTEAFF. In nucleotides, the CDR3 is TGTGCCAGTAGTATGCGGTCTGGCAGACTGAACACTGAAGCTTTCTTT. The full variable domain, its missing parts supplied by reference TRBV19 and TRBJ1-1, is DGGITQSPKYLFRKEGQNVTLSCEQNLNHDAMYWYRQDPGQGLRLIYYSQIVNDFQKGDIAEGYSVSREKKESFPLTVTSAQKNPTAFYLCASSMRSGRLNTEAFFGQGTRLTVV.

CDR3: CASSLHKGAVTYEQYF. CDR3 bases: TGCGCCAGCAGCCTTCATAAGGGGGCTGTTACCTACGAGCAGTACTTC. The chain joins TRBV4-1 to TRBJ2-7, with TRBD1 identical over 7 bases. Losses at the gene ends were 4 bases for V and 2 bases for J; bases not matched to a gene: 11. This CDR3 contains 16 residues. The germline gives CDR1 MGHRA, CDR2 YSYEKL.

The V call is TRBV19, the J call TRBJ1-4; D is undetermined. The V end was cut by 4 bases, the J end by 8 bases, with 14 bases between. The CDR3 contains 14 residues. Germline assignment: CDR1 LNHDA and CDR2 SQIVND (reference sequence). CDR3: CASSTSNGFEKLFF. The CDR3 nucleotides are TGTGCCAGTAGTACAAGTAACGGGTTCGAAAAACTGTTTTTT.

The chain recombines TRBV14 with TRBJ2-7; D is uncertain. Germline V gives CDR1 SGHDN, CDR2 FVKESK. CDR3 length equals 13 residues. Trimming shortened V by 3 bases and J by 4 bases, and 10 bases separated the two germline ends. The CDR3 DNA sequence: TGTGCCAGCAGCCACGGTTCCGGTTACGAGCAGTACTTC. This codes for CASSHGSGYEQYF. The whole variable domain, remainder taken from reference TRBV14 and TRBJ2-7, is EAGVTQFPSHSVIEKGQTVTLRCDPISGHDNLYWYRRVMGKEIKFLLHFVKESKQDESGMPNNRFLAERTGGTYSTLKVQPAELEDSGVYFCASSHGSGYEQYFGPGTRLTVT.

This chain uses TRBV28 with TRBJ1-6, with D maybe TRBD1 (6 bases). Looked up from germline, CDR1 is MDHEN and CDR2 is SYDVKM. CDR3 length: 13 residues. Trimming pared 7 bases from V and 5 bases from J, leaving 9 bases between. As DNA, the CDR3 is TGTGCCAGCAAGGGACAAGATAATTCACCCCTCCACTTT. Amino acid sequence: CASKGQDNSPLHF.

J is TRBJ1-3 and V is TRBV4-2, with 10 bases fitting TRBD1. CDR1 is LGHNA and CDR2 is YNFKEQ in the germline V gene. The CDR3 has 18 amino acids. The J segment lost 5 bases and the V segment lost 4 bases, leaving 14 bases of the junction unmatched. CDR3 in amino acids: CASSPPGQGFRERNTIYF. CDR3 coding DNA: TGTGCCAGCAGCCCTCCGGGACAGGGGTTTCGAGAGCGAAACACCATATATTTT.

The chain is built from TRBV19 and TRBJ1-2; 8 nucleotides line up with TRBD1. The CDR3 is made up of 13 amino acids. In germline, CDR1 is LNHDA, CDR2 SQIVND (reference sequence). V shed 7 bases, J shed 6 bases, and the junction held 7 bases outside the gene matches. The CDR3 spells CASTLQGVNGYTF. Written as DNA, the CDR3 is TGTGCCAGTACTCTACAGGGGGTGAATGGCTACACCTTC.

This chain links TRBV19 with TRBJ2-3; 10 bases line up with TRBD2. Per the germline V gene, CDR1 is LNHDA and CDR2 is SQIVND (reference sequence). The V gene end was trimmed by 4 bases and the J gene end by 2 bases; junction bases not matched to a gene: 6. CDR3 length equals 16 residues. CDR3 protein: CASSKLAGGNTDTQYF. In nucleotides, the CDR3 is TGTGCCAGTAGTAAGTTAGCGGGGGGTAACACAGATACGCAGTATTTT.

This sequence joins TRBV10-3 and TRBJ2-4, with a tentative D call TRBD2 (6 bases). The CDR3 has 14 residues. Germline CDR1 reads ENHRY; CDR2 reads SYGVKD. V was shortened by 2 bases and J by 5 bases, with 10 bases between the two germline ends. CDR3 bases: TGTGCCATCAGTGAGCTTGGGACTGAAAACATTCAGTACTTC. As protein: CAISELGTENIQYF.

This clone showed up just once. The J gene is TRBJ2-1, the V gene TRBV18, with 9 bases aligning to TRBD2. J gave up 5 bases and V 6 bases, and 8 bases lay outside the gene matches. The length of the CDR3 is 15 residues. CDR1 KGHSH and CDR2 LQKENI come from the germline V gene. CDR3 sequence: CASSRGRAADNEQFF. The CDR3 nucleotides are TGTGCCAGCTCGCGCGGGAGGGCCGCTGACAATGAGCAGTTCTTC. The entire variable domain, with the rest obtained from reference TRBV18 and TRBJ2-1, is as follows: NAGVMQNPRHLVRRRGQEARLRCSPMKGHSHVYWYRQLPEEGLKFMVYLQKENIIDESGMPKERFSAEFPKEGPSILRIQQVVRGDSAAYFCASSRGRAADNEQFFGPGTRLTVL.

CDR3 coding DNA: TGTGCCAGCAGAGGGGATGGAAACACCATATATTTT. Protein product: CASRGDGNTIYF. This sequence joins TRBV2 and TRBJ1-3; D is possibly TRBD1 (5 bases). Germline assignment: CDR1 SNHLY and CDR2 FYNNEI. This CDR3 has 12 residues. Trimming stripped 6 bases from V and 3 bases from J, with 6 bases between.

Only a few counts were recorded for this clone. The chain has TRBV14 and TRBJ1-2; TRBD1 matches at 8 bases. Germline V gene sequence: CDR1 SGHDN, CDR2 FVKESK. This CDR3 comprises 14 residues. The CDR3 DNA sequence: TGTAAATGTTATGGGGACAGGCCTACCTATGGCTACACCTTC. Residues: CKCYGDRPTYGYTF.

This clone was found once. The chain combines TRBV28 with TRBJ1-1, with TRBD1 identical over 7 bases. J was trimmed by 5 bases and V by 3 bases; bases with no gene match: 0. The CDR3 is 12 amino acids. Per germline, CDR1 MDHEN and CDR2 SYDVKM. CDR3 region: CASSLGQTEAFF. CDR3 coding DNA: TGTGCCAGCAGTTTGGGACAGACTGAAGCTTTCTTT.

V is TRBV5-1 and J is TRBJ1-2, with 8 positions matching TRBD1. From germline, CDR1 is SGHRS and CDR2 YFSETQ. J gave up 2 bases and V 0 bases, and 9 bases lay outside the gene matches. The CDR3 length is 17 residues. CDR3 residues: CASSLESGGRGNYGYTF. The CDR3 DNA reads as TGCGCCAGCAGCTTGGAATCAGGGGGCCGGGGGAACTATGGCTACACCTTC.

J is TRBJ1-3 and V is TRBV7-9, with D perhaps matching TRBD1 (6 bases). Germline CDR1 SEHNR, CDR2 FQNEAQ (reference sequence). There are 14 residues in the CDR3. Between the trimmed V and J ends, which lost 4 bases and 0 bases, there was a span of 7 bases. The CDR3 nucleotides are TGTGCCAGCAGCTCCAGGGGCTCTGGAAACACCATATATTTT. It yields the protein CASSSRGSGNTIYF.

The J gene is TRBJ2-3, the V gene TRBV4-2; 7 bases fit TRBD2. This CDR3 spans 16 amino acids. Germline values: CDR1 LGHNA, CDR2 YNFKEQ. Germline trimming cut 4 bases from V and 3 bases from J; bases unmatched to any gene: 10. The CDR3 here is CASSPLGGSFTDTQYF. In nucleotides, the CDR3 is TGTGCCAGCAGCCCACTAGGCGGGAGTTTTACAGATACGCAGTATTTT.

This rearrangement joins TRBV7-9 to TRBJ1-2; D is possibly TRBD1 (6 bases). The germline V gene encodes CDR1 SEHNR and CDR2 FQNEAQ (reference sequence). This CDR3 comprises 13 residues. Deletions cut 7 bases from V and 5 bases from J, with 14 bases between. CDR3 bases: TGTGCCAGCACCGACGACAGGAGGTATGGCTACACCTTC. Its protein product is CASTDDRRYGYTF.